Given below is one TCR beta chain in context. Antigen unknown. The data stem from a study of T cell responses to AZD1222 COVID-19 vaccine. Study-level results: Baseline antibody screening turned up just a handful of seropositive AZD1222 recipients. Nearly half of unique spike-specific TCRs reportedly avoided B.1.351 and B.1.1.7 mutated regions.

Trimming removed 4 bases from V and 7 bases from J, with 10 bases in between. The CDR3 has 12 residues. Sequencing was performed with immunoSEQ multiplex PCR; in TCRdb, only in-frame clones are kept and a portion is missing. The clone table shows 150,000 or so clones, with the ten largest holding about 2.2%. V usage is TRBV12-3 or TRBV12-4 and J usage is TRBJ1-2; no firm D call. What was sequenced was peripheral blood. This TCR was sampled from an adult in good health. The CDR3 bases are TGTGCCAGCAGTTGGCTGGGAGGTGGCTACACCTTC. Translating it yields CASSWLGGGYTF.